This TCR beta chain was recorded in a study of cytomegalovirus exposure and HLA in healthy donors. With V trimmed by 11 bases and J by 0 bases, 9 bases remained unmatched. The CDR3 contains 14 residues. CDR1 and CDR2 from the germline V gene are MNHNS and SASEGT. A multiplex PCR was run with 60 Vbeta primers and 13 Jbeta primers. Repertoires were generated with immunoSEQ multiplex PCR, while TCRdb's copy carries only in-frame clones and drops some. The table lists under 200,000 clones, 60% to 80% of them singletons, with about 9.5% in the top ten. The gene calls are TRBV6-1 and TRBJ2-7, with TRBD2 matching over 8 bases. The source material was PBMCs. The sequence was collected from a man in his late teens or twenties in good health and CMV-seropositive. In nucleotides, the CDR3 is TGTGCCGGCCAAGCGGGGGCTAACTCCTACGAGCAGTACTTC. Its translation is CAGQAGANSYEQYF.